This T cell receptor beta chain was sequenced for a study of OX40 agonist ivuxolimab in advanced cancers. At the level of the study: The group had a mean age of 60 years, ranged from roughly 20 to 79, and was around 82% male.

Drawing of blood for sampling happened at baseline, at cycle 4 day 1, and at cycle 7 day 1. Sequencing used immunoSEQ multiplex PCR; TCRdb keeps in-frame clones, though not all of them. Found here are approximately 75,000 clones, roughly 90% of them singletons; the top ten hold 0.3% to 0.4%. This clone was recorded only once. Its antigen is as yet unknown. The study's findings and limits: Clonal expansion by week 6 occurred in CD4+ and CD8+ blood T cells (at 0.1 to 3.0 mg/kg).

The V gene end was trimmed by 7 bases and the J gene end by 6 bases; junction bases not matched to a gene: 7. CDR3 length equals 15 residues. CDR1 and CDR2 from the germline V gene are SEHNR and FQNEAQ (reference sequence). The TCR sequence derives from an adult with an advanced solid tumor such as melanoma, head and neck, liver or kidney cancer. The chain joins TRBV7-9 to TRBJ2-1; TRBD1 matches 12 bases. Sequenced here: CD4+ or CD8+ T cells sorted from blood, sampled in a trial of the OX40 agonist ivuxolimab. DNA of the CDR3: TGTGCCAGCAACCCCGGGACAGGGGGCCCCAATGAGCAGTTCTTC. Translating it yields CASNPGTGGPNEQFF. Full variable domain (remainder filled in from reference TRBV7-9 and TRBJ2-1): DTGVSQNPRHKITKRGQNVTFRCDPISEHNRLYWYRQTLGQGPEFLTYFQNEAQLEKSRLLSDRFSAERPKGSFSTLEIQRTEQGDSAMYLCASNPGTGGPNEQFFGPGTRLTVL.